Listed below are T cell receptor beta chains from one sample, sequenced in a study of T cells in Graves' hyperthyroidism and ophthalmopathy. TCRdb redid the calling of the multiplex PCR reads with MiXCR, one entry per CDR3 protein. The sample holds roughly 500,000 distinct CDR3 sequences, 46% seen once. The sequenced sample was peripheral blood or thyroid tissue (not recorded which). All receptors derive from an adult woman with Graves' disease, either hyperthyroidism or ophthalmopathy (not recorded which). The CDR3 runs from the conserved cysteine through the conserved F or W. D genes are given only for firm matches. Clone size is shown for a subset of rows, as once, few, many or a class of expanded clone.

V: TRBV2; D: -; J: TRBJ1-2; size: -; DNA: TGTGCCAGTCCCCAGGGTAACTATGGCTACACCTTC; CDR3: CASPQGNYGYTF
V: TRBV19; D: -; J: TRBJ2-6; size: -; DNA: TGTGCCAGTAGTAGGGGTTACGGCTCTGGGGCCAACGTCCTGACTTTC; CDR3: CASSRGYGSGANVLTF
V: TRBV5-1; D: -; J: TRBJ2-2; size: many; DNA: TGTGCCAGCAGCCTTACGGGCACCGGGGAGCTGTTTTTT; CDR3: CASSLTGTGELFF
V: TRBV28; D: -; J: TRBJ1-2; size: -; DNA: TGTGCCAGCAGGACTTTCGGGTTCAAGGACGGCTACACCTTC; CDR3: CASRTFGFKDGYTF
V: TRBV7-3; D: -; J: TRBJ1-1; size: -; DNA: TGTGCCAGCAGACAGGGTAACATGAACACTGAAGCTTTCTTT; CDR3: CASRQGNMNTEAFF
V: TRBV7-9; D: -; J: TRBJ2-7; size: -; DNA: TGTGCCAGCAGCGAAGGGATTAGGACGGCCGAGCAGTACTTC; CDR3: CASSEGIRTAEQYF
V: TRBV2; D: TRBD1; J: TRBJ1-5; size: -; DNA: TGTGCCAGCAAGGGCAGCTCCGGACAGGGGGATCAGCCCCAGCATTTT; CDR3: CASKGSSGQGDQPQHF
V: TRBV4-1; D: -; J: TRBJ2-5; size: -; DNA: TGTGCCAGCAGCTTGGCCCTAAGGCAGGAGACCCAGTACTTC; CDR3: CASSLALRQETQYF
V: TRBV5-1; D: TRBD1; J: TRBJ1-1; size: many; DNA: TGCGCCAGCAGCGGGGGGACCGGGACAGCGAACACTGAAGCTTTCTTT; CDR3: CASSGGTGTANTEAFF
V: TRBV2; D: -; J: TRBJ1-5; size: -; DNA: TGTGCCAGCAGTGAACAGGGCTCCTATCAGCCCCAGCATTTT; CDR3: CASSEQGSYQPQHF
V: TRBV10-2; D: TRBD1; J: TRBJ2-6; size: few; DNA: TGCGCCAGCAGTGAGCACAGGGGGCAGACCGGGGCCAACGTCCTGACTTTC; CDR3: CASSEHRGQTGANVLTF
V: TRBV7-9; D: -; J: TRBJ2-6; size: -; DNA: TGTGCCAGCAGCCCAAGGACAGGCGGGAGGACTGGGGCCAACGTCCTGACTTTC; CDR3: CASSPRTGGRTGANVLTF
V: TRBV2; D: -; J: TRBJ1-6; size: -; DNA: TGTGCCAGCAGTGCTAGGGTGTTCCGGTCACCCCTCCACTTT; CDR3: CASSARVFRSPLHF
V: TRBV2; D: -; J: TRBJ2-5; size: -; DNA: TGTGCCAGCAGTGTTAAGGGGGGAGAGACCCAGTACTTC; CDR3: CASSVKGGETQYF
V: TRBV9; D: TRBD2; J: TRBJ2-7; size: many; DNA: TGTGCCAGCAGCGTCCGAGATAGTGGCGGGGGGACCGGCGAGCAGTACTTC; CDR3: CASSVRDSGGGTGEQYF
V: TRBV12-3/TRBV12-4; D: -; J: TRBJ2-6; size: -; DNA: TGTGCCAGCAGTTTAGGTGGATGGCGGGCCAACGTCCTGACTTTC; CDR3: CASSLGGWRANVLTF
V: TRBV7-9; D: -; J: TRBJ2-5; size: -; DNA: TGTGCCAGCAGCTTATGGAGGGGGTACCAAGAGACCCAGTACTTC; CDR3: CASSLWRGYQETQYF
V: TRBV4-2; D: -; J: TRBJ1-2; size: many; DNA: TGTGCCAGCAGCCAAGATATTGGGCGAATTCCCTATGGCTACACCTTC; CDR3: CASSQDIGRIPYGYTF
V: TRBV7-9; D: -; J: TRBJ1-1; size: few; DNA: TGTGCCAGCAGCCACGGAGGGGCCGCCCAGAACACTGAAGCTTTCTTT; CDR3: CASSHGGAAQNTEAFF
V: TRBV28; D: -; J: TRBJ2-5; size: many; DNA: TGTGCCAGCAGTCGATACGGGGAGACCCAGTACTTC; CDR3: CASSRYGETQYF
V: TRBV28; D: -; J: TRBJ1-1; size: -; DNA: TGTGCCAGCAAAGGGCCGAACACTGAAGCTTTCTTT; CDR3: CASKGPNTEAFF
V: TRBV29-1; D: TRBD2; J: TRBJ2-5; size: -; DNA: TGCAGCGTTGGGGGGACTAACAAAGAGACCCAGTACTTC; CDR3: CSVGGTNKETQYF
V: TRBV5-1; D: -; J: TRBJ1-1; size: -; DNA: TGCGCCAGCAGGACGGAGGCAAAGAAAGAAGCTTTCTTT; CDR3: CASRTEAKKEAFF
V: TRBV11-2; D: -; J: TRBJ2-7; size: once; DNA: TGTGCCAGCTCACGCGTAGGGACATACCACTTC; CDR3: CASSRVGTYHF
V: TRBV30; D: -; J: TRBJ1-4; size: few; DNA: TGTGCCTGTCGACAACCTGATGAAAAACTGTTTTTT; CDR3: CACRQPDEKLFF
V: TRBV2; D: -; J: TRBJ1-5; size: -; DNA: TGTGCCAGCAGTTTATCTTCCGTGGCGGGCGCGCTCGGCAATCAGCCCCAGCATTTT; CDR3: CASSLSSVAGALGNQPQHF
V: TRBV10-3; D: TRBD1; J: TRBJ1-1; size: few; DNA: TGTGCCACGACCCAGGGGGAAAACACTGAAGCTTTCTTT; CDR3: CATTQGENTEAFF
V: TRBV15; D: -; J: TRBJ2-6; size: -; DNA: TGTGCCACCAGCAGAGATCGGAGGAGCTCTGGGGCCAACGTCCTGACTTTC; CDR3: CATSRDRRSSGANVLTF
V: TRBV7-9; D: -; J: TRBJ2-2; size: -; DNA: TGTGCCAGCAGCTTAGGGGAGGATGCGAACACCGGGGAGCTGTTTTTT; CDR3: CASSLGEDANTGELFF
V: TRBV19; D: -; J: TRBJ1-2; size: -; DNA: TGTGCCAGTAGTATTAGATATGGCTACACCTTC; CDR3: CASSIRYGYTF
V: TRBV2; D: -; J: TRBJ2-5; size: many; DNA: TGTGCCAGCAGCAGTCCTTCCGGGGGACCTAAAGAGACCCAGTACTTC; CDR3: CASSSPSGGPKETQYF
V: TRBV2; D: TRBD2; J: TRBJ2-7; size: -; DNA: TGTGCCAGCAGTGTGTCTTTGAAAGGGACTAGCGGATACGAGCAGTACTTC; CDR3: CASSVSLKGTSGYEQYF
V: TRBV5-6; D: -; J: TRBJ2-7; size: many; DNA: TGTGCCAGCAGCCAGCTGCGGGGCCTTGACGAGCAGTACTTC; CDR3: CASSQLRGLDEQYF
V: TRBV11-2; D: -; J: TRBJ1-3; size: many; DNA: TGTGCCAGCCAGGACCGCGACTCTGGAAACACCATATATTTT; CDR3: CASQDRDSGNTIYF
V: TRBV7-9; D: -; J: TRBJ2-5; size: -; DNA: TGTGCCGGGGGGGCCCTCAGGGAAGAGACCCAGTACTTC; CDR3: CAGGALREETQYF
V: TRBV28; D: TRBD1; J: TRBJ2-6; size: -; DNA: TGTGCCAGCAGTAAAACCGGGACAGGACCCCTTGGGGCCAACGTCCTGACTTTC; CDR3: CASSKTGTGPLGANVLTF
V: TRBV20-1; D: -; J: TRBJ1-6; size: many; DNA: TGCAGTGCTAGAGATCGTGACCGCCGAAATTCACCCCTCCACTTT; CDR3: CSARDRDRRNSPLHF
V: TRBV20-1; D: -; J: TRBJ1-4; size: -; DNA: TGCAGTGCTAGGGAGAGCATTACTGCTGAAAAACTGTTTTTT; CDR3: CSARESITAEKLFF
V: TRBV5-1; D: TRBD1; J: TRBJ2-5; size: once; DNA: TGCGCCAGCAGCCGGGACGCAGGGGGCTGGGAGACCCAGTACTTC; CDR3: CASSRDAGGWETQYF
V: TRBV20-1; D: -; J: TRBJ1-2; size: -; DNA: TGCAGCGCTGGGAGGCACACCGGGGTGAAGGGCTACACCTTC; CDR3: CSAGRHTGVKGYTF
V: TRBV12-3/TRBV12-4; D: TRBD1; J: TRBJ1-5; size: -; DNA: TGTGCCAGCAGTTACTCGGGACAGGGAGGGGATAGCAATCAGCCCCAGCATTTT; CDR3: CASSYSGQGGDSNQPQHF
V: TRBV5-1; D: -; J: TRBJ2-6; size: many; DNA: TGCGCCAGCAGCCCGGGACGGGACTCTGGGGCCAACGTCCTGACTTTC; CDR3: CASSPGRDSGANVLTF
V: TRBV6-5; D: TRBD2; J: TRBJ2-7; size: many; DNA: TGTGCCAGCAGACGACTAGCGGGAGTGGGCGAGCAGTACTTC; CDR3: CASRRLAGVGEQYF
V: TRBV18; D: -; J: TRBJ2-7; size: few; DNA: TGTGCCAGCTCACCGGGCCGACTGACAGAGCAGTACTTC; CDR3: CASSPGRLTEQYF